This T cell receptor (beta chain) emerged from a study of Ad26.COV2.S vaccination and SARS-CoV-2 variants. At the level of the study: Of the COV1001 trial arms, the Ad26.COV2.S arm included the donor. Intramuscular Ad26.COV2.S doses were given once or twice, 56 days apart. The study's findings and limits: The breadth of spike-specific CD8+ and CD4+ T cell responses after vaccination was reportedly substantial.

Sequencing was performed with immunoSEQ multiplex PCR; in TCRdb, only in-frame clones are kept and a portion is missing. The sample has 350,000 to 450,000 clones, about 88% seen once; the top ten hold about 2%. For this clone: Its specificity is not known.

V was pared by 5 bases and J by 7 bases, with 7 bases of the junction left unmatched. The germline V gene has CDR1 WNHNN and CDR2 SYGVQD (reference sequence). The CDR3 sequence is 15 residues long. Treatment meaning: some 19 received Ad26.COV2.S at low or high dose, single or two shots; about 5 received placebo; per-sample allocation not given. Specimen acquisition occurred on day 63 following the initial vaccine or placebo injection. A Boston adult aged 18-55 years was the donor. The receptor was isolated from a person between 18 and 60 years old who received the Ad26.COV2.S COVID-19 vaccine or a placebo. The chain combines TRBV10-1 with TRBJ2-3; 12 bases agree with TRBD2. Source: peripheral blood, taken in a trial of Ad26.COV2.S vaccine versus placebo. The CDR3 here is CASSPRTSGMNTQYF. In DNA form, the CDR3 reads TGCGCCAGCAGTCCCCGGACTAGCGGGATGAATACGCAGTATTTT.